The 21 T cell receptor beta chains given below trace back to one sample, sequenced in a study of graft-versus-host responses after intestinal transplantation. Antigens for these TCRs are unknown. Assay used: immunoSEQ multiplex PCR; TCRdb lists only in-frame clones, some missing. The repertoire has 75,000 to 90,000 clones, about 89% of them found once; the top ten carry 0.3% to 0.4%. The specimen comprised unstimulated CD4+ T cells sorted from spleen or lymph node cells, sampled before intestinal transplant. These receptor sequences come from a human donor who received an intestinal transplant.

V and J are TRBV9 and TRBJ1-6; no clear D gene. Trimming pared 3 bases from V and 7 bases from J, leaving 14 bases between. The CDR3 loop spans 15 amino acids. Germline CDR1 and CDR2: SGDLS and YYNGEE. CDR3 DNA: TGTGCCAGCAGCGAACTTGGAGCCCGCAATTCACCCCTCCACTTT. Amino acid sequence: CASSELGARNSPLHF.

V and J are TRBV5-4 and TRBJ2-7; D is perhaps TRBD2 (5 bases). Germline V gene sequence: CDR1 SGHNT, CDR2 YYREEE (reference sequence). The germline V and J ends were trimmed by 3 bases and 5 bases, with 15 bases remaining between them. This CDR3 comprises 14 residues. The CDR3 here is CASSSRRESHEQYF. DNA of the CDR3: TGTGCCAGCAGCTCGAGACGGGAAAGCCACGAGCAGTACTTC.

The chain joins TRBV18 to TRBJ2-1; TRBD2 might be the D (6 bases). Germline CDR1 and CDR2: KGHSH and LQKENI. The CDR3 runs to 15 residues. Trimming took off 3 bases at V and 4 bases at J, with 13 bases between the two ends. CDR3 in DNA: TGTGCCAGCTCACCTGCGGGAAGGGCGTACAATGAGCAGTTCTTC. Translated: CASSPAGRAYNEQFF.

The chain links TRBV5-1 to TRBJ2-3; D possibly corresponds to TRBD2 (6 bases). Germline V gives CDR1 SGHRS, CDR2 YFSETQ. The CDR3 covers 15 residues. V lost 0 bases and J lost 2, with 10 bases in between. CDR3 sequence reads: CASSLGGVHTDTQYF. CDR3 DNA: TGCGCCAGCAGCTTGGGGGGGGTTCACACAGATACGCAGTATTTT. Together with reference TRBV5-1 and TRBJ2-3, the CDR3 gives the full variable domain: KAGVTQTPRYLIKTRGQQVTLSCSPISGHRSVSWYQQTPGQGLQFLFEYFSETQRNKGNFPGRFSGRQFSNSRSEMNVSTLELGDSALYLCASSLGGVHTDTQYFGPGTRLTVL.

V usage is TRBV10-3 and J usage is TRBJ2-1; no definite D call. The CDR3 extends over 12 amino acids. Trimming left V 5 bases short and J 5 bases short, with 7 bases between. Germline CDR1 ENHRY, CDR2 SYGVKD. The DNA of the CDR3 is TGTGCCATCAGTCCTACCAACAATGAGCAGTTCTTC. Translated, it gives CAISPTNNEQFF.

This clone was recorded only once. The rearrangement links TRBV6-5 to TRBJ1-1; maybe TRBD1 (6 bases). V was shortened by 1 base and J by 1 base, with 10 bases between the two germline ends. The CDR3 totals 15 residues. The germline V gene has CDR1 MNHEY and CDR2 SVGAGI. CDR3 protein: CASSYLGQTNTEAFF. The CDR3 DNA follows: TGTGCCAGCAGTTACTTAGGACAGACGAACACTGAAGCTTTCTTT.

This clone was seen a handful of times. The J gene is TRBJ2-3, the V gene TRBV11-2, with 8 bases matching TRBD2. The CDR3 sequence is 14 residues long. V trimming: 8 bases; J trimming: 2 bases; junction bases outside the gene matches: 6. Germline CDR1 is SGHAT and CDR2 is FQNNGV. The CDR3 is CASGRGGNTDTQYF. CDR3 sequence (DNA): TGTGCCAGCGGACGGGGGGGGAACACAGATACGCAGTATTTT.

The CDR3 here is CASSPTGTQYF. The CDR3 DNA reads TGTGCCAGCAGTCCTACAGGGACCCAGTACTTC. V gene TRBV2 combines with J gene TRBJ2-5, with D tentatively TRBD1 (5 bases). This CDR3 has 11 residues. Per the germline V gene, CDR1 is SNHLY and CDR2 is FYNNEI. Trimming shortened V by 5 bases and J by 7 bases, and 8 bases separated the two germline ends.

The gene calls are TRBV7-3 and TRBJ2-3; no reliable D call. Germline CDR1 and CDR2: SGHTA and FQGTGA. The V end was cut by 5 bases, the J end by 6 bases, with 21 bases between. The CDR3 contains 16 residues. CDR3 sequence: CASSPHGGPLWDTQYF. Here the CDR3 DNA reads TGTGCCAGCAGCCCCCACGGCGGCCCCTTATGGGATACGCAGTATTTT.

The chain couples TRBV5-6 to TRBJ2-7; D is possibly TRBD1 (6 bases). The CDR3 is made up of 15 amino acids. Germline CDR1 SGHDT, CDR2 YYEEEE. Trimming removed 4 bases at V and 2 bases at J, with 16 bases between. The CDR3 sequence: CASSPGGGLPYEQYF. DNA of the CDR3: TGTGCCAGCAGCCCTGGTGGGGGCCTGCCCTACGAGCAGTACTTC. Based on the CDR3 plus reference TRBV5-6 and TRBJ2-7, the full variable domain is DAGVTQSPTHLIKTRGQQVTLRCSPKSGHDTVSWYQQALGQGPQFIFQYYEEEERQRGNFPDRFSGHQFPNYSSELNVNALLLGDSALYLCASSPGGGLPYEQYFGPGTRLTVT.

The V and J genes are TRBV30 and TRBJ1-1, with TRBD1 as a possible D gene (5 bases). This CDR3 comprises 13 residues. With 4 bases removed from V and 12 bases from J, the gap between germline ends came to 21 bases. CDR1 is GTSNPN, CDR2 SVGIG, per germline (reference sequence). CDR3 sequence (DNA): TGTGCCTGGAATCTTGTTCCAGGGAAAACGTCTTTCTTT. It is translated as CAWNLVPGKTSFF.

In this sample, this clone turned up once. One end of the junction is discordant with germline, which a read error may explain. The gene calls are TRBV5-4 and TRBJ2-3; 9 nucleotides match TRBD2. Germline CDR1 SGHNT, CDR2 YYREEE (reference sequence). This CDR3 has 15 residues. The CDR3 region is CASSLDGTSTNTQYF. The DNA for the CDR3 is TGTGCCAGCAGCTTGGACGGGACTAGCACAAATACGCAGTATTTT.

The chain is built from TRBV19 and TRBJ1-2; 7 nucleotides agree with TRBD1. Trimming took 5 bases from V and 4 from J; bases not matched to a gene: 10. The CDR3 is made up of 15 amino acids. Germline V gene data show CDR1 as LNHDA and CDR2 as SQIVND (reference sequence). CDR3 amino acids: CASSLSGTDFYGYTF. CDR3 coding DNA: TGTGCCAGTAGTTTATCAGGGACAGACTTCTATGGCTACACCTTC.

This chain connects TRBV7-9 to TRBJ2-3; 7 bases agree with TRBD2. Germline assignment: CDR1 SEHNR and CDR2 FQNEAQ (reference sequence). The V and J ends lost 5 bases and 1 base, in that order; junction bases with no gene match: 6. The CDR3 totals 15 residues. CDR3 sequence: CASSIISGGTDTQYF. CDR3 in DNA: TGTGCCAGCAGCATCATCAGCGGGGGCACAGATACGCAGTATTTT.

This chain joins TRBV28 and TRBJ2-6; tentatively, D is TRBD1 (5 bases). V gave up 7 bases and J gave up 13 bases, with 14 bases separating them. Germline V gene data show CDR1 as MDHEN and CDR2 as SYDVKM. CDR3 size: 12 residues. Written as DNA, the CDR3 is TGTGCCAGCAACCTAGGGGTAGGGGTCCTGACTTTC. This translates into CASNLGVGVLTF. The whole variable domain, remainder taken from reference TRBV28 and TRBJ2-6, is DVKVTQSSRYLVKRTGEKVFLECVQDMDHENMFWYRQDPGLGLRLIYFSYDVKMKEKGDIPEGYSVSREKKERFSLILESASTNQTSMYLCASNLGVGVLTFGAGSRLTVL.

The chain links TRBV18 to TRBJ1-2, with TRBD1 identical over 7 bases. This CDR3 comprises 16 residues. With V trimmed by 3 bases and J by 6 bases, 13 bases remained unmatched. From germline, CDR1 is KGHSH and CDR2 LQKENI. DNA for the CDR3: TGTGCCAGCTCACCTCCGACAGGGAGGAATTACCATGGCTACACCTTC. Translated: CASSPPTGRNYHGYTF.

The chain uses TRBV4-1 and TRBJ2-1; 15 nucleotides line up with TRBD2. Germline trimming cut 7 bases from V and 7 bases from J; bases unmatched to any gene: 11. Germline CDR1 and CDR2: MGHRA and YSYEKL. This CDR3 region has 17 residues. The CDR3 sequence is CASTLGLAGGRGNEQFF. CDR3 in DNA: TGCGCCAGCACCCTCGGACTAGCGGGGGGGCGGGGGAATGAGCAGTTCTTC.

This chain joins TRBV27 and TRBJ2-3; maybe TRBD2 (5 bases). The CDR3 is made up of 14 amino acids. Trimming pared 5 bases from V and 6 bases from J, leaving 15 bases between. Germline-derived CDR1 and CDR2 are MNHEY and SMNVEV (reference sequence). This CDR3 reads CASSAIYERDTQYF. The CDR3 coding sequence is TGTGCCAGCAGTGCCATATACGAGCGGGATACGCAGTATTTT.

V and J are TRBV5-1 and TRBJ1-1; 7 nucleotides align to TRBD1. The CDR3 loop spans 18 amino acids. The V and J ends lost 0 bases and 5 bases, in that order; junction bases with no gene match: 16. CDR1 is SGHRS, CDR2 YFSETQ, per germline. CDR3 in DNA: TGCGCCAGCAGCTTGGCTTGGGGACAGTCACCGCGTCGGACTGAAGCTTTCTTT. This sequence encodes CASSLAWGQSPRRTEAFF. The full variable domain, with the rest looked up from reference TRBV5-1 and TRBJ1-1, is KAGVTQTPRYLIKTRGQQVTLSCSPISGHRSVSWYQQTPGQGLQFLFEYFSETQRNKGNFPGRFSGRQFSNSRSEMNVSTLELGDSALYLCASSLAWGQSPRRTEAFFGQGTRLTVV.

The chain is built from TRBV5-6 and TRBJ1-4, with D possibly matching TRBD2 (6 bases). The DNA end favors TRBJ2-2, so the J call may be wrong. Germline CDR1 and CDR2: SGHDT and YYEEEE. There are 14 residues in the CDR3. This chain's CDR3 is CASSLVGDLVELFF. CDR3 sequence (DNA): TGTGCCAGCAGCTTGGTGGGGGACTTAGTGGAGCTGTTTTTT.

The V call is TRBV28, the J call TRBJ2-3; maybe TRBD1 (5 bases). The CDR3 has 14 residues. Germline CDR1 MDHEN, CDR2 SYDVKM. Trimming pared 3 bases from V and 8 bases from J, leaving 15 bases between. This chain's CDR3 is CASSFIGAPGTQYF. CDR3 bases: TGTGCCAGCAGTTTTATTGGGGCTCCAGGTACGCAGTATTTT.